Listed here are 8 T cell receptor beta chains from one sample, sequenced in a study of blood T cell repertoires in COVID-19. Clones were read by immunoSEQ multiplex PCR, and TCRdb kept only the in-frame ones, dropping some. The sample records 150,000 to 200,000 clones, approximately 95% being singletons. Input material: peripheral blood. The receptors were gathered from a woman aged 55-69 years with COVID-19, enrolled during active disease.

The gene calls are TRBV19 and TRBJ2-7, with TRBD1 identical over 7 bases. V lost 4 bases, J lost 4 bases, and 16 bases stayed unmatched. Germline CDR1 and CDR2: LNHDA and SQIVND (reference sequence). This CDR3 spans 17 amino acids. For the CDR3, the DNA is TGTGCCAGTAGTAAAGTAGGGGGCAGGGCACCACTTTACGAGCAGTACTTC. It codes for CASSKVGGRAPLYEQYF.

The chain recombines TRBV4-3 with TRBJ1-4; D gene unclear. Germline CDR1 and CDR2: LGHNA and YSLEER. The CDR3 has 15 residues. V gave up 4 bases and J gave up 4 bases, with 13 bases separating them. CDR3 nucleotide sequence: TGCGCCAGCAGCCTAGAGGCCCGGGGTAATGAAAAACTGTTTTTT. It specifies CASSLEARGNEKLFF.

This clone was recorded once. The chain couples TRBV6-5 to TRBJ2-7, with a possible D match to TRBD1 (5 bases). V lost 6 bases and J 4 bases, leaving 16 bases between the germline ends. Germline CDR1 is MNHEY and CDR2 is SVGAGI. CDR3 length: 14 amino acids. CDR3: CASRLDRSLYEQYF. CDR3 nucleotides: TGTGCCAGCAGGCTAGACAGATCGTTATACGAGCAGTACTTC.

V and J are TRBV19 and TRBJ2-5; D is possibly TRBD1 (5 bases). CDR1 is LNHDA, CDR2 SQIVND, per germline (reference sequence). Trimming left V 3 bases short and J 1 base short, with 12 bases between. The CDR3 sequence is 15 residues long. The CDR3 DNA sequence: TGTGCCAGTAGTATTTTATTAGGGGTCCAAGAGACCCAGTACTTC. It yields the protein CASSILLGVQETQYF.

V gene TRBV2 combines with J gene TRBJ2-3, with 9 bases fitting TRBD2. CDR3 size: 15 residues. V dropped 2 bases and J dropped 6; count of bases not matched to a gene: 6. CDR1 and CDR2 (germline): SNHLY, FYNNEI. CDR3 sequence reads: CASSERRGGSDTQYF. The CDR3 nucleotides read TGTGCCAGCAGTGAACGGCGGGGGGGCTCTGATACGCAGTATTTT.

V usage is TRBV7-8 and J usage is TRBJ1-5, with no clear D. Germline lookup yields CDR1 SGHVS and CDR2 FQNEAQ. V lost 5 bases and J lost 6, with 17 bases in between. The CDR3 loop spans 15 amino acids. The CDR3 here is CASSRNGGGSQPQHF. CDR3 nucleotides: TGTGCCAGCAGCCGAAATGGAGGAGGCAGTCAGCCCCAGCATTTT.

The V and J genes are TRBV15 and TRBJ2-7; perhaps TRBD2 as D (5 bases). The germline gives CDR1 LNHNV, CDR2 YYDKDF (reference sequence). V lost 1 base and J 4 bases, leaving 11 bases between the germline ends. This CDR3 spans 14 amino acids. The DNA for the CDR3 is TGTGCCACCAGCAGAGTTCTAGCTTCGTACGAGCAGTACTTC. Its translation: CATSRVLASYEQYF.

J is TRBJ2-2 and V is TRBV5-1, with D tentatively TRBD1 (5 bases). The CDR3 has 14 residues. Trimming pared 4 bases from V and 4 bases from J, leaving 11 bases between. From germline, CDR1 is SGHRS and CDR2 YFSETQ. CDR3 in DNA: TGCGCCAGCAGCGTCTCAGGGTCCACCGGGGAGCTGTTTTTT. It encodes CASSVSGSTGELFF.